This TCR beta chain was observed in a study of CD8 T cells in Susac syndrome. This CDR3 spans 14 amino acids. Trimming took 1 base from V and 5 from J, leaving 9 bases between them. Germline CDR1 LNHNV, CDR2 YYDKDF (reference sequence). An amount of RNA that ranged from roughly 0.5 to 1 ug was reverse transcribed with random hexamers. TCRdb redid the calling of the immunoSEQ multiplex PCR reads with MiXCR, one entry per CDR3 protein. The data show a few hundred thousand distinct CDR3 sequences, 75% to 85% seen once. J is TRBJ2-1 and V is TRBV15; D is ambiguous. Sequencing input: CD8+ T cells from PBMCs. The receptor comes from a human donor with multiple sclerosis. CDR3 protein: CATSRGFGNNEQFF. CDR3 sequence (DNA): TGTGCCACCAGCAGAGGCTTTGGAAACAATGAGCAGTTCTTC.